This T cell receptor beta chain was profiled in a study of blood T cell repertoires in COVID-19. CDR3 length equals 11 residues. Germline loops: CDR1 SEHNR, CDR2 FQNEAQ (reference sequence). Notes on this clone: One junction end disagrees with the germline gene, perhaps due to a read error.

Sequenced by immunoSEQ multiplex PCR; TCRdb stores in-frame clones only, minus some. The data show hundreds of thousands of clones, with around 84% seen just once and around 1.7% held by the top ten. Source material: PBMCs or T cells enriched from blood (not recorded which). V and J are TRBV7-9 and TRBJ1-2; TRBD1 is a possible D gene (5 bases). The sequence came from a man in his forties who had recovered from COVID-19. Here the CDR3 DNA reads TGCGCCAGTCGCGGGGGGGAGGGCTACACCTTC. Translating gives CASRGGEGYTF.